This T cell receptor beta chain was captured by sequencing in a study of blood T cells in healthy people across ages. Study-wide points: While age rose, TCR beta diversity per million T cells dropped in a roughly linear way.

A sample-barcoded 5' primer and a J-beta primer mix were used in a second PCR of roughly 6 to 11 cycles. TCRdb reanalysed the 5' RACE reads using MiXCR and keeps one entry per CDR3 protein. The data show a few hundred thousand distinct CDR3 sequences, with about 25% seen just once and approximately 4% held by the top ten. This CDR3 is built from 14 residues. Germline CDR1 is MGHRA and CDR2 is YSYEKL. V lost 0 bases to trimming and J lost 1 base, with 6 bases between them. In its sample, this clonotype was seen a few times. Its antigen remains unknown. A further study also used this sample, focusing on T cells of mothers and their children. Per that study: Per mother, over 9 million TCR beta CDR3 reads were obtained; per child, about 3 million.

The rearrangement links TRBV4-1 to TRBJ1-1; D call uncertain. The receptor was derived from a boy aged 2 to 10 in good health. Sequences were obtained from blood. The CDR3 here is CASSQETTNTEAFF. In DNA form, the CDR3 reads TGCGCCAGCAGCCAAGAAACGACGAACACTGAAGCTTTCTTT.